The next 18 T cell receptor beta chains were all read from a single sample in a study of OX40 agonist ivuxolimab in advanced cancers. The method was immunoSEQ multiplex PCR; TCRdb's version includes in-frame clones alone and lacks a portion of them. The sample has about 20,000 clones, roughly 86% seen once. Sequencing was performed on CD4+ or CD8+ T cells sorted from blood, taken in a trial of the OX40 agonist ivuxolimab. The receptors come from an adult with an advanced solid tumor such as melanoma, head and neck, liver or kidney cancer.

The J gene is TRBJ2-7, the V gene TRBV9; D is unresolved. Looked up from germline, CDR1 is SGDLS and CDR2 is YYNGEE. V dropped 0 bases and J dropped 2 bases, with 12 bases sitting between them. The CDR3 spans 15 residues. CDR3 region: CASSVAPEEAYEQYF. Written as DNA, the CDR3 is TGTGCCAGCAGCGTAGCGCCAGAGGAAGCCTACGAGCAGTACTTC.

The J gene is TRBJ2-1, the V gene TRBV6-1, with D maybe TRBD1 (6 bases). The V and J ends lost 4 bases and 6 bases respectively, with 13 bases between them. The germline gives CDR1 MNHNS, CDR2 SASEGT. The length of the CDR3 is 14 residues. The CDR3 protein is CASSVWGLSNEQFF. The CDR3 bases are TGTGCCAGCAGTGTATGGGGGCTGAGCAATGAGCAGTTCTTC.

This chain connects TRBV28 to TRBJ2-7; D may be TRBD1 (6 bases). The CDR3 sequence is 14 residues long. Per germline, CDR1 MDHEN and CDR2 SYDVKM. V lost 8 bases, J lost 4 bases, and 18 bases lay in between. The CDR3 DNA sequence: TGTGCCAGCGAGAGACGGGACACTGATTACGAGCAGTACTTC. This gives the protein CASERRDTDYEQYF.

This clone was seen more than once but under ten times. V is TRBV6-1 and J is TRBJ2-7; no firm D call. Per germline, CDR1 MNHNS and CDR2 SASEGT. V lost 3 bases, J lost 3 bases, and 9 bases lay in between. The CDR3 has 13 residues. CDR3 region: CASSDAGYYEQYF. The DNA for the CDR3 is TGTGCCAGCAGTGACGCAGGCTACTACGAGCAGTACTTC.

This chain uses TRBV4-1 with TRBJ2-5, with 7 bases lining up with TRBD2. V dropped 4 bases and J dropped 4; count of bases not matched to a gene: 15. This CDR3 region has 17 residues. Germline V gene lookup returns CDR1 MGHRA and CDR2 YSYEKL. The CDR3 bases are TGCGCCAGCAGCCCTGTATATCGTGGGGGGGTCAGAGAGACCCAGTACTTC. Its protein product is CASSPVYRGGVRETQYF.

This chain links TRBV7-2 with TRBJ1-4; TRBD1 is a possible D gene (5 bases). V gave up 3 bases and J gave up 7 bases, with 15 bases separating them. Per the germline V gene, CDR1 is SGHTA and CDR2 is FQGNSA. The CDR3 runs 15 residues. The CDR3 spells CASSLGAMGGEKLFF. The CDR3 DNA follows: TGTGCCAGCAGCTTGGGAGCTATGGGGGGTGAAAAACTGTTTTTT.

The rearrangement links TRBV6-6 to TRBJ2-2; D not certain. The CDR3 runs to 13 residues. In germline, CDR1 is MNHNY, CDR2 SVGAGI (reference sequence). With 5 bases removed from V and 8 bases from J, the gap between germline ends came to 12 bases. The CDR3 region is CASSPTWRGELFF. DNA of the CDR3: TGTGCCAGCAGTCCGACGTGGCGGGGGGAGCTGTTTTTT.

This chain connects TRBV10-3 to TRBJ1-2; a possible D gene is TRBD1 (5 bases). In germline, CDR1 is ENHRY, CDR2 SYGVKD. The ends were cut back, 7 bases at V and 0 bases at J, with 24 bases in the middle. The CDR3 is made up of 18 amino acids. The CDR3: CAITDLGRDGPPNYGYTF. CDR3 coding DNA: TGTGCCATCACCGACTTGGGCAGGGACGGGCCTCCTAACTATGGCTACACCTTC.

V usage is TRBV11-1 and J usage is TRBJ2-2; D is undetermined. The germline V gene encodes CDR1 SGHAT and CDR2 FQDESV (reference sequence). Trimming removed 3 bases from V and 4 bases from J, with 6 bases in between. This CDR3 region has 13 residues. CDR3: CASSFLSTGELFF. The CDR3 nucleotides read TGTGCCAGCAGCTTCTTGTCCACCGGGGAGCTGTTTTTT.

This clone has just a few counts. The V and J genes are TRBV7-9 and TRBJ1-4; 7 bases are a match to TRBD1. Germline V gene data show CDR1 as SEHNR and CDR2 as FQNEAQ (reference sequence). This CDR3 comprises 15 residues. Trimming removed 5 bases from V and 7 bases from J; junction bases left unmatched: 10. CDR3 loop: CASSPIQGQGEKLFF. DNA for the CDR3: TGTGCCAGCAGCCCTATACAGGGGCAGGGTGAAAAACTGTTTTTT.

Only one count was recorded for this clone. The gene calls are TRBV19 and TRBJ1-4; no definite D call. Trimming took off 1 base at V and 7 bases at J, with 13 bases between the two ends. The CDR3 runs 15 residues. The V gene's germline CDR1 is LNHDA and CDR2 SQIVND (reference sequence). CDR3 sequence: CASSIVGPRAEKLFF. CDR3 coding DNA: TGTGCCAGTAGTATAGTTGGACCGCGGGCTGAAAAACTGTTTTTT.

This sequence joins TRBV19 and TRBJ2-2; D is unresolved. Germline lookup yields CDR1 LNHDA and CDR2 SQIVND (reference sequence). V was shortened by 7 bases and J by 6 bases, with 12 bases between the two germline ends. This CDR3 is built from 13 residues. The CDR3 coding sequence is TGTGCCAGTACCAAGGTCTTCCCCGGGGAGCTGTTTTTT. The encoded protein is CASTKVFPGELFF.

Worth noting for this clone: A much larger clone sits a single nucleotide away, making a read error possible. This sequence joins TRBV6-6 and TRBJ2-3; D gene ambiguous. This CDR3 spans 11 amino acids. CDR1 and CDR2 (germline): MNHNY, SVGAGI (reference sequence). Trimming removed 5 bases at V and 2 bases at J, with 2 bases between. The CDR3 DNA is TGTGCCAGCAGTGACACAGATACGCAGTATTTT. This gives the protein CASSDTDTQYF.

This chain joins TRBV5-6 and TRBJ1-2; D perhaps matches TRBD1 (5 bases). In germline, CDR1 is SGHDT, CDR2 YYEEEE. The V and J ends lost 4 bases and 4 bases respectively, with 17 bases between them. CDR3 length: 15 amino acids. CDR3 region: CASSPGGYRGYGYTF. The CDR3 coding sequence is TGTGCCAGCAGCCCGGGGGGGTATCGAGGCTATGGCTACACCTTC.

The chain uses TRBV27 and TRBJ1-6; no clear D. V lost 3 bases and J 9 bases, leaving 9 bases between the germline ends. This CDR3 has 13 amino acids. The germline CDR1 and CDR2 sequences are MNHEY and SMNVEV (reference sequence). This chain's CDR3 is CASSFGSGSPLHF. The CDR3 coding sequence is TGTGCCAGCAGTTTTGGGTCAGGTTCACCCCTCCACTTT.

This clone turned up a few times. V gene TRBV30 combines with J gene TRBJ1-1; D is unresolved. Germline-derived CDR1 and CDR2 are GTSNPN and SVGIG (reference sequence). This CDR3 spans 15 amino acids. The V end lost 0 bases, the J end lost 0 bases, and 11 bases lay between the germline ends. As DNA, the CDR3 is TGTGCCTGGAGTGTAAGGGCCGCGATGAACACTGAAGCTTTCTTT. It codes for CAWSVRAAMNTEAFF.

V usage is TRBV28 and J usage is TRBJ2-1; TRBD2 matches at 8 bases. The CDR3 consists of 15 residues. The germline CDR1 and CDR2 sequences are MDHEN and SYDVKM. V trimming: 3 bases; J trimming: 4 bases; junction bases outside the gene matches: 5. The CDR3 sequence: CASSFAGGDYNEQFF. The CDR3 DNA is TGTGCCAGCAGTTTTGCGGGGGGCGATTACAATGAGCAGTTCTTC.

This clone came up once. The V and J genes are TRBV5-1 and TRBJ2-7, with 10 bases that match TRBD2. The CDR3 sequence is 16 residues long. With 4 bases clipped from V and 0 bases from J, the junction kept 7 bases outside the gene matches. The germline gives CDR1 SGHRS, CDR2 YFSETQ. The CDR3 DNA sequence: TGCGCCAGCAGCCCCCTAGCGGGGGACTTCTCCTACGAGCAGTACTTC. It encodes CASSPLAGDFSYEQYF. Together with reference TRBV5-1 and TRBJ2-7, the CDR3 gives the full variable domain: KAGVTQTPRYLIKTRGQQVTLSCSPISGHRSVSWYQQTPGQGLQFLFEYFSETQRNKGNFPGRFSGRQFSNSRSEMNVSTLELGDSALYLCASSPLAGDFSYEQYFGPGTRLTVT.